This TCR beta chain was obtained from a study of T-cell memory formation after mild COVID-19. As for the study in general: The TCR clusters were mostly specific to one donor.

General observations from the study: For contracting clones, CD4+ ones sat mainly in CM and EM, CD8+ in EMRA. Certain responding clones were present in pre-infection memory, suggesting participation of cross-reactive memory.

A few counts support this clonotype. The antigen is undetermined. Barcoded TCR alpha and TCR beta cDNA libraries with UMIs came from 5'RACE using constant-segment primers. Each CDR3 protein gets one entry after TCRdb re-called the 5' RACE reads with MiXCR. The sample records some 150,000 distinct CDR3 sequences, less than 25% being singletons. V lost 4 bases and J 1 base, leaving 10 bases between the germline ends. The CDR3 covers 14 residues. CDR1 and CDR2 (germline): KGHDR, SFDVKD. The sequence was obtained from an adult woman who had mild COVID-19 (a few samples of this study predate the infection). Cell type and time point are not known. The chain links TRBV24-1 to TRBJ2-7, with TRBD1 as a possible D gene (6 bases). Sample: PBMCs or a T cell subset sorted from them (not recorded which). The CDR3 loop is CATSDAQGSYEQYF. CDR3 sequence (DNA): TGTGCCACCAGTGACGCCCAGGGGTCCTACGAGCAGTACTTC.